The 14 T cell receptor beta chains presented below share a single source sample, sequenced in a study of blood T cell repertoires in COVID-19. Method: immunoSEQ multiplex PCR; TCRdb's copy keeps in-frame clones and lacks some. This table has approximately 110,000 clones, about 85% appearing once. The source material was peripheral blood. Receptor source: a man in his forties with acute or convalescent COVID-19.

In DNA, the CDR3 is TGTGCCAGGGGACTTCCCGGAGATACGCAGTATTTT. Its protein product is CARGLPGDTQYF. The V gene is TRBV2, the J gene TRBJ2-3; TRBD2 is a possible D gene (6 bases). Germline V lookup: CDR1 SNHLY, CDR2 FYNNEI. V lost 9 bases and J lost 5, with 12 bases in between. The CDR3 contains 12 residues.

The J gene is TRBJ1-5, the V gene TRBV12-3 or TRBV12-4, with unresolved D. The germline V and J ends were trimmed by 1 base and 7 bases, with 8 bases remaining between them. The CDR3 totals 13 residues. CDR3 nucleotide sequence: TGTGCCAGCAGTTTAGGTCGGGAACAGCCCCAGCATTTT. Translating gives CASSLGREQPQHF.

This chain connects TRBV4-3 to TRBJ2-1, with TRBD2 matching 7 bases. CDR1 and CDR2 (germline): LGHNA, YSLEER. The CDR3 is made up of 15 amino acids. Unmatched junction bases numbered 6, after V lost 3 bases and J lost 4 bases. CDR3 amino acids: CASSHTAGVYNEQFF. CDR3 bases: TGCGCCAGCAGCCATACCGCGGGGGTGTACAATGAGCAGTTCTTC.

In its sample, this clone was seen a few times. The chain employs TRBV30 and TRBJ1-2; a possible D gene is TRBD1 (6 bases). Germline loops: CDR1 GTSNPN, CDR2 SVGIG (reference sequence). Trimming removed 3 bases from V and 6 bases from J, with 17 bases in between. The CDR3 is 14 amino acids. CDR3 in DNA: TGTGCCTGGAGCCTCGAGGGGGTATTCGATGGCTACACCTTC. Protein product: CAWSLEGVFDGYTF. Combining the CDR3 with reference TRBV30 and TRBJ1-2 gives the whole variable domain SQTIHQWPATLVQPVGSPLSLECTVEGTSNPNLYWYRQAAGRGLQLLFYSVGIGQISSEVPQNLSASRPQDRQFILSSKKLLLSDSGFYLCAWSLEGVFDGYTFGSGTRLTVV.

This clone was recorded only once. The chain carries TRBV4-1 and TRBJ2-5; 9 nucleotides agree with TRBD2. V lost 4 bases to trimming and J lost 2 bases; unmatched junction nucleotides: 8. The CDR3 is 16 residues long. The germline V gene has CDR1 MGHRA and CDR2 YSYEKL. CDR3 amino acids: CASSRGGGGGQETQYF. CDR3 nucleotides: TGCGCCAGCAGCCGAGGCGGCGGGGGGGGACAAGAGACCCAGTACTTC.

The chain is built from TRBV2 and TRBJ1-5; 7 bases map to TRBD1. V shed 7 bases, J shed 6 bases, and the junction held 9 bases outside the gene matches. Germline values: CDR1 SNHLY, CDR2 FYNNEI. CDR3 length: 14 residues. This CDR3 reads CASMTGPEGQPQHF. The CDR3 DNA reads TGTGCCAGCATGACAGGGCCTGAAGGTCAGCCCCAGCATTTT.

The rearrangement joins TRBV9 to TRBJ1-1, with D possibly matching TRBD1 (5 bases). V was pared by 2 bases and J by 0 bases, with 8 bases between. Per germline, CDR1 SGDLS and CDR2 YYNGEE. This CDR3 has 14 residues. The CDR3 loop reads CASSVGPLNTEAFF. CDR3 DNA sequence: TGTGCCAGCAGCGTGGGGCCCCTGAACACTGAAGCTTTCTTT.

The chain is built from TRBV2 and TRBJ2-7; 8 bases are a match to TRBD1. This CDR3 comprises 14 residues. Germline V gene sequence: CDR1 SNHLY, CDR2 FYNNEI. The V segment lost 7 bases and the J segment 3 bases; nucleotides outside the gene matches: 8. The CDR3 protein is CASNSDRGGYEQYF. In DNA, the CDR3 is TGTGCCAGCAACTCAGACAGGGGAGGCTACGAGCAGTACTTC.

The chain employs TRBV13 and TRBJ2-6, with TRBD1 identical over 12 bases. The CDR3 is 18 amino acids. V was clipped by 5 bases and J by 2 bases; unmatched bases: 7. CDR1 and CDR2 from the germline V gene are PRHDT and FYEKMQ (reference sequence). In DNA form, the CDR3 reads TGTGCCAGCAGCCCCGGGGGACAGGGGGCCGCTGGGGCCAACGTCCTGACTTTC. Its protein product is CASSPGGQGAAGANVLTF.

The chain joins TRBV6-2 or TRBV6-3 to TRBJ2-1; 9 bases map to TRBD2. V gave up 2 bases and J gave up 3 bases; unmatched junction bases: 11. Germline-derived CDR1 and CDR2 are MNHEY and SVGEGT. The CDR3 is made up of 18 amino acids. DNA of the CDR3: TGTGCCAGCAGTTACCGCCTGGGGGCGGGGGGGCGCTACAATGAGCAGTTCTTC. Protein product: CASSYRLGAGGRYNEQFF.

The chain has TRBV5-4 and TRBJ2-3; D ambiguous. The CDR3 consists of 13 residues. Trimming took 4 bases from V and 0 from J, leaving 6 bases between them. Germline values: CDR1 SGHNT, CDR2 YYREEE (reference sequence). CDR3 sequence (DNA): TGTGCCAGCAGCCTCCTGAGCACAGATACGCAGTATTTT. It yields the protein CASSLLSTDTQYF.

V gene TRBV4-1 combines with J gene TRBJ2-1; TRBD2 aligns across 14 bases. This CDR3 spans 16 amino acids. Germline loops: CDR1 MGHRA, CDR2 YSYEKL. V trimming: 4 bases; J trimming: 5 bases; junction bases outside the gene matches: 4. CDR3 nucleotides: TGCGCCAGCAGCCGGAGGGGACTAGCGGGGGACAATGAGCAGTTCTTC. Translating it yields CASSRRGLAGDNEQFF.

V usage is TRBV27 and J usage is TRBJ1-2; D may be TRBD1 (6 bases). The CDR3 totals 12 residues. V lost 5 bases to trimming and J lost 5 bases, with 9 bases between them. Germline CDR1 is MNHEY and CDR2 is SMNVEV (reference sequence). This chain's CDR3 is CASSAQGYGYTF. The CDR3 DNA is TGTGCCAGCAGTGCACAGGGTTATGGCTACACCTTC.

This sequence joins TRBV5-1 and TRBJ2-2; 9 positions match TRBD1. Germline assignment: CDR1 SGHRS and CDR2 YFSETQ. The V gene end was trimmed by 0 bases and the J gene end by 3 bases; junction bases not matched to a gene: 3. The CDR3 loop spans 16 amino acids. Written as DNA, the CDR3 is TGCGCCAGCAGCTTGGTCCGGGACAGGGACACCGGGGAGCTGTTTTTT. The encoded protein is CASSLVRDRDTGELFF.